This TCR beta chain emerged from a study of shared clonotypes between healthy human individuals (dated by TCRdb to the early 2020s). With regard to the full study: The cohort comprised a couple of women and three men aged 18 to 49 years. For each donor, three plates each were used for CD4 naive and CD4 memory, two plates were used for CD8 naive, and one plate was used for CD8 memory. To estimate repertoire size and how much clonotype sharing occurs between individuals, the study deeply sequenced the blood TCR repertoires of five healthy adults. Different laboratories and diverse techniques were used to prepare libraries and sequence TCR repertoires, to increase sequencing depth and limit assay-specific biases. Per donor, leukapheresis produced somewhere between about 0.9 and 9.5 billion PBMCs. What the authors observed across the whole study: Higher generation probabilities were observed for clonotypes shared by all four sorted-subset donors than for non-shared clonotypes. Sampling was limited to blood, and TCR repertoires in tissue likely differ from TCR repertoires in blood. Across several donors, roughly 5.1% of naive CD4, roughly 3.3% of naive CD8, about 2% of memory CD4, and approximately 0.42% of memory CD8 clonotypes were shared. Larger estimated clonotype richness was generally found for naive subsets than for memory subsets. Rarefaction of sorted-subset datasets indicated incomplete sequencing despite the large sequencing depth. Based on pairwise subsampling, the degree of clonotype sharing among donors was expected to be affected by sequencing depth. The genetic and exposure-history diversity represented was limited by the small number of donors.

CDR1 and CDR2, looked up from the germline V gene, are SQVTM and ANQGSEA. Deletion took 6 bases off V and 0 bases off J, with a span of 8 bases between the germline ends. The CDR3 runs 13 residues from the cysteine to the phenylalanine. Here the CDR3 DNA is all that survives: 39 bases in frame from base 1. TCR CDR3 regions were amplified from genomic DNA by multiplex PCR using the deep immunoSEQ assay. Genomic DNA extracted from each cell subset was distributed evenly over all wells of several immunoSEQ 96-well plates, and each plate served as one replicate. Each replicate PCR for sorted subsets received about 180 ng genomic DNA, equal to roughly 30,000 T cell genomes. The purified libraries were quantified using a Qubit 3.0 fluorometer, sized with a Bioanalyzer 2100, and then quantified again using the KAPA Library Quantification kit. A separate single-read 150-cycle Illumina NextSeq 550 flow cell was used to sequence each immunoSEQ 96-well plate. In the paper's pipeline: Because the immunoSEQ output included only junctional sequences and no quality scores, the filtering could not be the same as the filtering used for full-length reads. Sequences were annotated with PyIR, a Python wrapper for IgBLAST v1.9, using IMGT germline references to assign V/J genes and CDR3. Reads were removed for weak V/J assignments (E-value above 1e-6), missing CDR3, stop codons, out-of-frame junctions, or ambiguous translated residues. V3J clonotypes were defined by identical inferred V gene, J gene, and CDR3 amino acid sequence. Percentage overlap between repertoires was computed as shared unique clonotypes divided by the size of the smaller repertoire. Richness of each repertoire was evaluated using RTK rarefaction, the Chao1 estimator, and Recon v2.1 estimates of unobserved clonotypes. OLGA was used to compute generation probabilities for all TCRbeta clonotypes that the gDNA method yielded from a handful of donors. Entries here come from immuneACCESS through TCRdb and include only in-frame sequences with V and J called. Some clones fail to appear in such tables; in the studies checked, an unresolved V gene covers under half of the shortfall, and the cause of the remainder is unknown. V, J and clone size are taken as reported in that table, and D and trimming were inferred from the DNA itself. The sample yields fewer than 1.6 million clones; approximately 98.5% were counted once. The ten largest clonotypes hold 0.36% of the sample.

For this clone: Its antigen remains undetermined. One base away there is no much larger clone; base qualities are not given.

The donors were healthy, HIV-negative adults who had no recently reported acute infections or vaccinations. Only Caucasian adults living in Nashville, Tennessee, USA were represented among the donors. CD4+ T cells were enriched through magnetic negative selection, after which naive cells were positively selected on CD45RA and the remaining negative fraction served as the memory subset. Blood was collected by leukapheresis, and PBMCs were isolated by Ficoll-Histopaque density gradient centrifugation and then cryopreserved in liquid nitrogen vapor phase. Analytical flow cytometry was used to check the purity and quantity of each magnetically sorted T cell population. Each sorted fraction had its genomic DNA isolated and then quantified by UV absorbance on a Nanodrop 2000c.

This sequence uses TRBV29-1 and TRBJ2-2, with no confident D gene call. Material: naive CD4+ T cells sorted from blood. Explained via the paper, the cell subset or site label denotes: CD45RA+ positively selected. The clonotype comes from a man aged 30 to 39 in good health. The CDR3 reads as follows: CSVGHTNTGELFF. DNA sequence: TGCAGCGTGGGTCACACGAACACCGGGGAGCTGTTTTTT.